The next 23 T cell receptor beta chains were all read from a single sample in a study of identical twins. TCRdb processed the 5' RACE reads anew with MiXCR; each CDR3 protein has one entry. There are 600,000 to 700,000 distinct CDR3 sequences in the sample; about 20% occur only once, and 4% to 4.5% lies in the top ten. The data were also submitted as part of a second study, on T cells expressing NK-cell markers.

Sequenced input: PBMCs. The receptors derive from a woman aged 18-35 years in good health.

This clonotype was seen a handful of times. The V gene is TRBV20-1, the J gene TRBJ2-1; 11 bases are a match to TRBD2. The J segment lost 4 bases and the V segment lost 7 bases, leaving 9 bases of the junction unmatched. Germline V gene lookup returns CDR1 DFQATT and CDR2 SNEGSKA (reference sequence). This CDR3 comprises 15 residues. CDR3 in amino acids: CSVIGGTSGYNEQFF. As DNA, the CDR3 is TGCAGTGTGATAGGAGGGACTAGCGGTTACAATGAGCAGTTCTTC.

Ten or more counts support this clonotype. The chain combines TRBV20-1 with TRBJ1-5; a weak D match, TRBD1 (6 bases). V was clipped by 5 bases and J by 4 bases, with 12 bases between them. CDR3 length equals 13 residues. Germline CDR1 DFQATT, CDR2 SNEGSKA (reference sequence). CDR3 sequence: CSARDISNQPQHF. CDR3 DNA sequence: TGCAGTGCTCGGGACATCTCTAATCAGCCCCAGCATTTT.

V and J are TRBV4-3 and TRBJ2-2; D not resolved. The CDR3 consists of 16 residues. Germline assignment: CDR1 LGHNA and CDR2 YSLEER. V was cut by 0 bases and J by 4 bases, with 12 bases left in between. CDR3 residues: CASSQDFAPITGELFF. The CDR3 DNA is TGCGCCAGCAGCCAAGACTTCGCCCCTATCACCGGGGAGCTGTTTTTT.

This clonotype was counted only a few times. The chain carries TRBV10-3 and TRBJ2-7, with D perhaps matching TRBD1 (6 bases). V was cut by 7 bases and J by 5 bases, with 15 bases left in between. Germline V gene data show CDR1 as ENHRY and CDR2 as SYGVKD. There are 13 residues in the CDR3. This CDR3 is CAIMGDRIHEQYF. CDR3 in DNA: TGTGCCATCATGGGCGACAGGATCCACGAGCAGTACTTC.

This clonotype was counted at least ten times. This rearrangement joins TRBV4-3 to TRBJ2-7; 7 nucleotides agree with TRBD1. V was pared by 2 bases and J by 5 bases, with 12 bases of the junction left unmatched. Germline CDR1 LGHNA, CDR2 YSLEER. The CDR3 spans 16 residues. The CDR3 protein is CASSQTPGQVIDEQYF. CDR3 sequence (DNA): TGCGCCAGCAGCCAAACACCCGGACAGGTCATCGACGAGCAGTACTTC.

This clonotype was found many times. The CDR3 DNA follows: TGTGCCAGCAGGGTCCTTGATTCACCCCTCCACTTT. This codes for CASRVLDSPLHF. V is TRBV6-2 or TRBV6-3 and J is TRBJ1-6, with D hard to call. Germline V gives CDR1 MNHEY, CDR2 SVGEGT. Trimming took 6 bases from V and 8 from J, leaving 8 bases between them. The CDR3 consists of 12 residues.

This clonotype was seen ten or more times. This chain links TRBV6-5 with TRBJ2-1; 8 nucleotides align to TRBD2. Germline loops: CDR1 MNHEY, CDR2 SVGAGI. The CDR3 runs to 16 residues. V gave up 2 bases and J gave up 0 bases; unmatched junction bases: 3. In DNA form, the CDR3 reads TGTGCCAGCAGTTACCGGGGGGGGAGCTCCTACAATGAGCAGTTCTTC. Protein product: CASSYRGGSSYNEQFF.

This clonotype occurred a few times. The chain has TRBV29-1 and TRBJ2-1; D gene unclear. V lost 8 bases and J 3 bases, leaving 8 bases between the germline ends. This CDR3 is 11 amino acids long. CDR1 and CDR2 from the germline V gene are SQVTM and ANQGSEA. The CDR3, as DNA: TGCAGCACGGACGGCTACAATGAGCAGTTCTTC. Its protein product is CSTDGYNEQFF.

CDR3 coding DNA: TGCAGCGCCCCGGACAGTCCCACAGGCACGCAGTATTTT. Translation: CSAPDSPTGTQYF. The V and J genes are TRBV29-1 and TRBJ2-3, with a weak D call TRBD1 (6 bases). Germline CDR1 SQVTM, CDR2 ANQGSEA. The CDR3 totals 13 residues. V was shortened by 7 bases and J by 9 bases, with 20 bases between the two germline ends.

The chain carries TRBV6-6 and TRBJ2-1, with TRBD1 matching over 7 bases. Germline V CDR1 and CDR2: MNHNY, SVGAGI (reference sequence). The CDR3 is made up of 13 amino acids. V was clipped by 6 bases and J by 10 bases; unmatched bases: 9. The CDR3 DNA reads TGTGCCAGCAGGCCACAGGGGAGAGGGGAGCAGTTCTTC. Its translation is CASRPQGRGEQFF.

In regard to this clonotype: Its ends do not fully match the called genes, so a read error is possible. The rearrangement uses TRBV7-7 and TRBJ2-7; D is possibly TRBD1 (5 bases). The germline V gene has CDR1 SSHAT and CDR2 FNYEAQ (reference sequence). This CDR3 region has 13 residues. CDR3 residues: CASSLEAGQPPDF. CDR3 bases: TGTGCTAGCAGCTTAGAGGCAGGGCAGCCCCCGGATTTC.

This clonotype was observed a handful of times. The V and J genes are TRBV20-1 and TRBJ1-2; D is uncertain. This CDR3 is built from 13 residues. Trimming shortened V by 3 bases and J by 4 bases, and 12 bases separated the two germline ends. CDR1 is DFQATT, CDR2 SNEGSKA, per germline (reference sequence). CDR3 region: CSARRSSAYGYTF. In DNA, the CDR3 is TGCAGTGCTAGGCGGTCATCGGCCTATGGCTACACCTTC.

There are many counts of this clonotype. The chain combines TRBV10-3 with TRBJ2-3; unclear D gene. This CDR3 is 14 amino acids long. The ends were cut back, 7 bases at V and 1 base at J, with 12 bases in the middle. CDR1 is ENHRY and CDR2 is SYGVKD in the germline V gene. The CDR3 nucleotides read TGTGCCATCAAGTGGGATTTGGGCACAGATACGCAGTATTTT. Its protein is CAIKWDLGTDTQYF.

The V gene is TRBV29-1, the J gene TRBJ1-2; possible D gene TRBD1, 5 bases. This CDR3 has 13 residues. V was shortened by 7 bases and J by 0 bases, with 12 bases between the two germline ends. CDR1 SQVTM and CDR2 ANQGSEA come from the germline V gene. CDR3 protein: CSGRDGPNYGYTF. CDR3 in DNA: TGCAGCGGTCGGGACGGACCTAACTATGGCTACACCTTC.

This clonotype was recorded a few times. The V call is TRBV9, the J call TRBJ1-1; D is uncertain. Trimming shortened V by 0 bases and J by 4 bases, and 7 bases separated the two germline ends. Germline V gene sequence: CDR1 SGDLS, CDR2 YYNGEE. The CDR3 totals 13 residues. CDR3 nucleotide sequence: TGTGCCAGCAGCGTAGAAGGTCGCACTGAAGCTTTCTTT. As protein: CASSVEGRTEAFF.

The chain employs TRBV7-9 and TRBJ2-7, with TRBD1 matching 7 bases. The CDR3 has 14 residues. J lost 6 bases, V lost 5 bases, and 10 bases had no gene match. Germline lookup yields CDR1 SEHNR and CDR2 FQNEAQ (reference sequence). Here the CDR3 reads CASSGNNRGAEQYF. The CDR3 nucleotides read TGTGCCAGCAGCGGAAATAACAGGGGAGCCGAGCAGTACTTC.

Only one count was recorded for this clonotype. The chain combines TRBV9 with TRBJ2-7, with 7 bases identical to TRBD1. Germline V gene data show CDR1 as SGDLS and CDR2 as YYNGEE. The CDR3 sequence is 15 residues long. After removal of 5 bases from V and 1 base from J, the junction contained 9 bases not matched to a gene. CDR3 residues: CASSPTGTVSYEQYF. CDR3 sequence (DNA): TGTGCCAGCAGTCCTACCGGGACAGTGTCCTACGAGCAGTACTTC.

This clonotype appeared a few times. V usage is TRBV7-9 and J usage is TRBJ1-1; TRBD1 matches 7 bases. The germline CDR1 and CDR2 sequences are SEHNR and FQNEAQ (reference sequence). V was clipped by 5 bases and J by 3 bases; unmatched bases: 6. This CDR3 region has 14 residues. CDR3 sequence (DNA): TGTGCCAGCAGCCGGCAGGGGGGAGACACTGAAGCTTTCTTT. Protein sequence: CASSRQGGDTEAFF.

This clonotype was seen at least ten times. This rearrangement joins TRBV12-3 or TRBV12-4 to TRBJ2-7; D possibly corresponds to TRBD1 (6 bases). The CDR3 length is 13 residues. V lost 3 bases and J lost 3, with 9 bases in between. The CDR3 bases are TGTGCCAGCAGTTTTGCCAGGGGCTACGAGCAGTACTTC. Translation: CASSFARGYEQYF.

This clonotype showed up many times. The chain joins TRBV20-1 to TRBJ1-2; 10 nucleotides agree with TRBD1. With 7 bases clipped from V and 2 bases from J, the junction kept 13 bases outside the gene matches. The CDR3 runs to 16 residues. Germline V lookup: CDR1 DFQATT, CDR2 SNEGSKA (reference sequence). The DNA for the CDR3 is TGCAGTGTTGAAGGACAGGGGGACCTTCTGAACTATGGCTACACCTTC. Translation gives CSVEGQGDLLNYGYTF.

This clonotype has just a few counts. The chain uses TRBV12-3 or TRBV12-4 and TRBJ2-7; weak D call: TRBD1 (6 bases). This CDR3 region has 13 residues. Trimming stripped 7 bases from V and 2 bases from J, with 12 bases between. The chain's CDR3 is CASTLTGPYEQYF. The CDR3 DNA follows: TGTGCCAGCACCCTGACAGGCCCCTACGAGCAGTACTTC.

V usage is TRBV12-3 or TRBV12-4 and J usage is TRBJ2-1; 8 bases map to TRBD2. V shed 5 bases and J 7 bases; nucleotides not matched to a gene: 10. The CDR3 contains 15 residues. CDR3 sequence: CASSKAGAGENEQFF. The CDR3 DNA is TGTGCCAGCAGTAAAGCGGGGGCCGGTGAAAATGAGCAGTTCTTC.

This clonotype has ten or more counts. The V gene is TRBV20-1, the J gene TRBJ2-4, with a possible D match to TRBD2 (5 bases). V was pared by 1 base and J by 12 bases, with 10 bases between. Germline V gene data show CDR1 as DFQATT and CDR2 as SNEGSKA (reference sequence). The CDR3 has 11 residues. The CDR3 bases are TGCAGTGCTAGAGTCGACTACGGTCAGTACTTC. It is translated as CSARVDYGQYF.